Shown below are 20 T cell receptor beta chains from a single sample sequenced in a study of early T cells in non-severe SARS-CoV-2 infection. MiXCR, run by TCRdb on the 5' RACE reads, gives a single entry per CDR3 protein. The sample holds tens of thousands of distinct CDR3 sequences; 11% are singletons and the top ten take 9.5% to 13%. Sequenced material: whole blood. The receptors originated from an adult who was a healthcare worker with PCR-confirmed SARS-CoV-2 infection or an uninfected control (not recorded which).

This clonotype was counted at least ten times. The chain's CDR3 is CASSSRGGSYEQYF. The CDR3, as DNA: TGTGCCAGCAGTTCCAGGGGGGGTTCCTACGAGCAGTACTTC. V usage is TRBV28 and J usage is TRBJ2-7; D may match TRBD1 or TRBD2 (7 bases each). Germline V gene lookup returns CDR1 MDHEN and CDR2 SYDVKM. V was trimmed by 4 bases and J by 1 base, leaving 11 bases between them. The CDR3 covers 14 residues.

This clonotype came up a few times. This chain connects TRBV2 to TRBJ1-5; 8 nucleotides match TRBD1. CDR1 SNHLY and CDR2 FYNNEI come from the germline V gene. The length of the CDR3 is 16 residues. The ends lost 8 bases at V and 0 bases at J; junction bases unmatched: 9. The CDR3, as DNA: TGTGCCAGCGGGGGGACAGGTTCTTATAGCAATCAGCCCCAGCATTTT. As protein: CASGGTGSYSNQPQHF.

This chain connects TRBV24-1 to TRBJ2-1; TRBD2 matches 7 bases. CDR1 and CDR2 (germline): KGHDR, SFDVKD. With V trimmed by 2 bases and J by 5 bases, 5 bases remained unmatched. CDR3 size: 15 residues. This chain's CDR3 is CATSDSSTSNNEQFF. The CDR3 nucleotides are TGTGCCACCAGTGATTCTTCGACTAGCAACAATGAGCAGTTCTTC.

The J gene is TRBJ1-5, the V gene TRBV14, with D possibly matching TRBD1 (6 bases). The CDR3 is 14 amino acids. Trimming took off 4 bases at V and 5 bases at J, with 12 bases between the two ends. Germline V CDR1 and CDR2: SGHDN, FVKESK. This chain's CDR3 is CASSPSGGDQPQHF. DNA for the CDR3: TGTGCCAGCAGCCCTTCCGGGGGCGATCAGCCCCAGCATTTT.

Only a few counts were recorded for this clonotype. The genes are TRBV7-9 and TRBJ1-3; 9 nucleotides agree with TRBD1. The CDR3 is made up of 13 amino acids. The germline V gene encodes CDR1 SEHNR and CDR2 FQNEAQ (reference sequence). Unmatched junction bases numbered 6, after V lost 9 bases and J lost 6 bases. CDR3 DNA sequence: TGTGCCAGTCAACGGACAGGGGAAAACACCATATATTTT. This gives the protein CASQRTGENTIYF. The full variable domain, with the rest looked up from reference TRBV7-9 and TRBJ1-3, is DTGVSQNPRHKITKRGQNVTFRCDPISEHNRLYWYRQTLGQGPEFLTYFQNEAQLEKSRLLSDRFSAERPKGSFSTLEIQRTEQGDSAMYLCASQRTGENTIYFGEGSWLTVV.

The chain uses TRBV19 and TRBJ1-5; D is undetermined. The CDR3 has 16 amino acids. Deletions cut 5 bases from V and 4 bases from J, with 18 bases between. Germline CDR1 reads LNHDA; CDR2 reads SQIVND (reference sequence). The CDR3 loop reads CASSLPGRVANQPQHF. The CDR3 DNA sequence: TGTGCCAGTAGTCTCCCGGGTCGTGTGGCAAATCAGCCCCAGCATTTT.

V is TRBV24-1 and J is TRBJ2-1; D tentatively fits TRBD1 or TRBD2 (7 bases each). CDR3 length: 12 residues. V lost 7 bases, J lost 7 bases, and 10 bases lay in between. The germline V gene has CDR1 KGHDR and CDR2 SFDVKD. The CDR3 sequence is CATSQGGNEQFF. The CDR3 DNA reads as TGTGCCACCAGCCAGGGGGGGAATGAGCAGTTCTTC.

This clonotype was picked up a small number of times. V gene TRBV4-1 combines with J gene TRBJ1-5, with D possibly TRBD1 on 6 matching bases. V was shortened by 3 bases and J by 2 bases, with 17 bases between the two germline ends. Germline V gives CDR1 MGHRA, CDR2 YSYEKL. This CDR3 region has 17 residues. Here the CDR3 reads CASSQEGGRIGNQPQHF. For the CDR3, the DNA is TGCGCCAGCAGCCAGGAAGGGGGGAGGATTGGCAATCAGCCCCAGCATTTT.

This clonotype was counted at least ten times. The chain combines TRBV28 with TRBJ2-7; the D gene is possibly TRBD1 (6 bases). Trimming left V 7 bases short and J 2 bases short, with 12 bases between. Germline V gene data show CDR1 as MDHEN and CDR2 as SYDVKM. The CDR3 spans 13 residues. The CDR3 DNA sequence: TGTGCCAGCATTGGGGACATGCCCTACGAGCAGTACTTC. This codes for CASIGDMPYEQYF.

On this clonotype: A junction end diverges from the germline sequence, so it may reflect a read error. The CDR3 DNA reads as TGTGCCACCAGTGCCGGGACAGGATACTACGAGCAGTGCTTC. Amino acid sequence: CATSAGTGYYEQCF. The chain recombines TRBV24-1 with TRBJ2-7, with TRBD1 identical over 8 bases. The CDR3 has 14 residues. Germline V gene data show CDR1 as KGHDR and CDR2 as SFDVKD.

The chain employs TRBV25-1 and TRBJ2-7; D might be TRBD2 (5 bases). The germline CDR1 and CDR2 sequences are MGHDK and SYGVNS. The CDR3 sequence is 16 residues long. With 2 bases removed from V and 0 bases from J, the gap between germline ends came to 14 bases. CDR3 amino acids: CASSEPPGGPSYEQYF. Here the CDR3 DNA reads TGTGCCAGCAGTGAACCCCCTGGCGGGCCCTCCTACGAGCAGTACTTC.

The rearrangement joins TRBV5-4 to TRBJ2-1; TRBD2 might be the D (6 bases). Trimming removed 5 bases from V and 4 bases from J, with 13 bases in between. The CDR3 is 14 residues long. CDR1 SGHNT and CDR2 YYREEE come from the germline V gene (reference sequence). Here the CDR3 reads CASRQDGGYNEQFF. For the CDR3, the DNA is TGTGCCAGCAGACAGGACGGGGGATACAATGAGCAGTTCTTC.

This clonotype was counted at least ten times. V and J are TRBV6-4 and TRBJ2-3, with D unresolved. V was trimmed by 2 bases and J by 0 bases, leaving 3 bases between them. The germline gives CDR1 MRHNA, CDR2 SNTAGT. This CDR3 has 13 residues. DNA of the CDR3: TGTGCCAGCAGTGACGACAGCACAGATACGCAGTATTTT. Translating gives CASSDDSTDTQYF.

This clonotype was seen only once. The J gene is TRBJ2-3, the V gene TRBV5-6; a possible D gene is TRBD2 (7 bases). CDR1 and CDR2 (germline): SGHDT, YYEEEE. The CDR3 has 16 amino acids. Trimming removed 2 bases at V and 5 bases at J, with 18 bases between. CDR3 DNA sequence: TGTGCCAGCAGCTTACCCGGGGGGCCTATTGAAGATACGCAGTATTTT. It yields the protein CASSLPGGPIEDTQYF.

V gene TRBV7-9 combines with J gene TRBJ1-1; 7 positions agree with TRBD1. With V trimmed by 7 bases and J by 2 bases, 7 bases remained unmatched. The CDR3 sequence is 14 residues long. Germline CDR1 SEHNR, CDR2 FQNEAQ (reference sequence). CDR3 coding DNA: TGTGCCAGCAACCGACAGGGAATAAACACTGAAGCTTTCTTT. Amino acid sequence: CASNRQGINTEAFF.

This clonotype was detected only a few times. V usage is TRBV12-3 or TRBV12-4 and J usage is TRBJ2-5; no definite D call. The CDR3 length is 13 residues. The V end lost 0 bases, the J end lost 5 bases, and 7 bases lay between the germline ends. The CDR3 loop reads CASSLAGWETQYF. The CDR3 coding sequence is TGTGCCAGCAGTTTAGCAGGGTGGGAGACCCAGTACTTC.

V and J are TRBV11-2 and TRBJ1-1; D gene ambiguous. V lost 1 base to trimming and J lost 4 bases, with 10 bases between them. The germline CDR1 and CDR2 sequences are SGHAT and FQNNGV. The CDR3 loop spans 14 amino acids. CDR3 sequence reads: CASSLGRVSTEAFF. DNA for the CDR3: TGTGCCAGCAGCTTAGGGAGGGTCTCCACTGAAGCTTTCTTT.

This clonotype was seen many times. Here the CDR3 DNA reads TGTGCCAGCTCACCGACCGCTAGCACAGATACGCAGTATTTT. As protein: CASSPTASTDTQYF. The V and J genes are TRBV18 and TRBJ2-3; no definite D call. The V and J ends lost 3 bases and 0 bases respectively, with 7 bases between them. This CDR3 is 14 amino acids long. CDR1 is KGHSH and CDR2 is LQKENI in the germline V gene. Drawing the rest from reference TRBV18 and TRBJ2-3, the complete variable domain is NAGVMQNPRHLVRRRGQEARLRCSPMKGHSHVYWYRQLPEEGLKFMVYLQKENIIDESGMPKERFSAEFPKEGPSILRIQQVVRGDSAAYFCASSPTASTDTQYFGPGTRLTVL.

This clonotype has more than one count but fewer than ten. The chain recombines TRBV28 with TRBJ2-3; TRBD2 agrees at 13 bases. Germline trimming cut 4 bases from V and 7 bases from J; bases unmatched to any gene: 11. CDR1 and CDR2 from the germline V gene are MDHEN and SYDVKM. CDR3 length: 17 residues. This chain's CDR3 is CASSSHAGLAGAYTQYF. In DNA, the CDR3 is TGTGCCAGCAGTTCCCACGCCGGACTAGCGGGAGCGTATACGCAGTATTTT. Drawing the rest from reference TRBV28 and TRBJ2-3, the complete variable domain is DVKVTQSSRYLVKRTGEKVFLECVQDMDHENMFWYRQDPGLGLRLIYFSYDVKMKEKGDIPEGYSVSREKKERFSLILESASTNQTSMYLCASSSHAGLAGAYTQYFGPGTRLTVL.

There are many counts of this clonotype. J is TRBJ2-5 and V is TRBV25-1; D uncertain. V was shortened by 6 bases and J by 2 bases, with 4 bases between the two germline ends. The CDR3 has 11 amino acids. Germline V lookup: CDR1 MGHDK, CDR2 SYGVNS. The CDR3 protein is CASRLQETQYF. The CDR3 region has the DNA TGTGCCAGCAGACTTCAAGAGACCCAGTACTTC.